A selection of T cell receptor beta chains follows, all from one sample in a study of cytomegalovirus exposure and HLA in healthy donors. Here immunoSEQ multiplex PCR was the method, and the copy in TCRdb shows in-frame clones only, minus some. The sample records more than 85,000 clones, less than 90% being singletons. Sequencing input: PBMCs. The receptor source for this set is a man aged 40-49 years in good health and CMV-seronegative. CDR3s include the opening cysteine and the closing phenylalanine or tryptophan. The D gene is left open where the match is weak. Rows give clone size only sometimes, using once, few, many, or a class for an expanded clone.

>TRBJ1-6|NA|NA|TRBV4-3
TGCGCCAGCAGCCAAGATCGGGTTGACAGGTGGACCTATAATTCACCCCTCCACTTT
CASSQDRVDRWTYNSPLHF
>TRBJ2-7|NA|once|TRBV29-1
TGCAGCGTTTCTCCGACACCCTCTACCGAGCAGTACTTC
CSVSPTPSTEQYF
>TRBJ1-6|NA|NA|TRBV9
TGTGCCAGCTCCCCAGGGTGGGGTAATTCACCCCTCCACTTT
CASSPGWGNSPLHF
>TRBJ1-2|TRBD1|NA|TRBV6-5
TGTGCCAGCGCGACAGGGTCCGGTAGCTACACCTTC
CASATGSGSYTF
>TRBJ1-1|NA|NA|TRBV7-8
TGTGCCAGCAGCTTAATACAGGGACGGACTGAAGCTTTCTTT
CASSLIQGRTEAFF
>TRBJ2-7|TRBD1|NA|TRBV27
TGTGCCAGCAGCCGGCTTGGGGACAGAGTATACGAGCAGTACTTC
CASSRLGDRVYEQYF
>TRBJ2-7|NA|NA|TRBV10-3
TGTGCCATCGGGGCGATGGTATCCGACGAGCAGTACTTC
CAIGAMVSDEQYF
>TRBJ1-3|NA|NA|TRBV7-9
TGTTCCAGCAGCTCTGGGACACAAAGCTCTGGAAACACCATATATTTT
CSSSSGTQSSGNTIYF
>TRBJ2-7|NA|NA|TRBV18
TGTGCCAGCTCACCAGGCAGGGACTACGAGCAGTACTTC
CASSPGRDYEQYF
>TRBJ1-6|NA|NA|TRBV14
TGTGCCAGCAGTCTTTTGGAGGGCCCCCTCCACTTT
CASSLLEGPLHF
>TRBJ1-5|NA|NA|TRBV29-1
TGCAGCGTTACGGCGGGGGCTGACAATCAGCCCCAGCATTTT
CSVTAGADNQPQHF
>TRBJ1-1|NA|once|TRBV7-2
TGTGCCAGCAGCTTAGGGGCGCAGGACACTGAAGCTTTCTTT
CASSLGAQDTEAFF
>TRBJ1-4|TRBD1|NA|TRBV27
TGTGCCAGCAGTTTGCACAGGGGCATCGGTGAAAAACTGTTTTTT
CASSLHRGIGEKLFF
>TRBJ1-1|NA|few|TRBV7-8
TGTGCCAGCAGCCCCGTATCCTCCTACCTTGAAGCTTTCTTT
CASSPVSSYLEAFF
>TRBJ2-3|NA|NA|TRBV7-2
TGTGCCAGCAGCTCTTGGGCGGGCAGGGGAGATACGCAGTATTTT
CASSSWAGRGDTQYF
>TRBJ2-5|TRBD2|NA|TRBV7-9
TGTGCCAGCATACCTTTAACCGGGACTAGCGGACAAGAGACCCAGTACTTC
CASIPLTGTSGQETQYF